This entry lists 24 T cell receptor beta chains sequenced from one sample in a study of T cell repertoires in cytomegalovirus infection. Each CDR3 protein is one row after TCRdb ran MiXCR on the reads. Here the sample spans 550,000 to 850,000 distinct CDR3 sequences, around 32% being singletons. No antigen is known for these receptors. Sequenced here: cultured PBMCs, sampled from culture after CMV antigen stimulation. The receptors come from a human donor in good health (CMV status not recorded). Some clones in this sample may be carry-over from other donors' samples.

The chain recombines TRBV27 with TRBJ2-2; 10 positions agree with TRBD2. Germline V CDR1 and CDR2: MNHEY, SMNVEV (reference sequence). CDR3 length: 17 residues. V lost 8 bases to trimming and J lost 6 bases; unmatched junction nucleotides: 15. The CDR3 region is CASGMGLAQLWAGELFF. For the CDR3, the DNA is TGTGCCAGCGGGATGGGACTAGCGCAACTTTGGGCCGGGGAGCTGTTTTTT.

This chain connects TRBV12-3 or TRBV12-4 to TRBJ1-1; perhaps TRBD1 as D (6 bases). The CDR3 runs 17 residues. The V end lost 3 bases, the J end lost 5 bases, and 22 bases lay between the germline ends. The CDR3 here is CASSFLRPGAPGTEAFF. The DNA of the CDR3 is TGTGCCAGCAGTTTCCTTCGACCAGGGGCGCCCGGGACTGAAGCTTTCTTT.

This chain connects TRBV7-2 to TRBJ2-2; D is unclear. The CDR3 length is 15 residues. V lost 2 bases to trimming and J lost 6 bases, with 13 bases between them. CDR1 SGHTA and CDR2 FQGNSA come from the germline V gene. The chain's CDR3 is CASSLMSFSAGELFF. In nucleotides, the CDR3 is TGTGCCAGCAGCTTAATGAGCTTCTCAGCCGGGGAGCTGTTTTTT.

This clonotype was observed a handful of times. This chain links TRBV20-1 with TRBJ1-4; D is ambiguous. V lost 3 bases to trimming and J lost 8 bases, with 10 bases between them. This CDR3 spans 12 amino acids. Per germline, CDR1 DFQATT and CDR2 SNEGSKA (reference sequence). The CDR3 DNA reads as TGCAGTGCTAGGGCAGATCGGGAAAAACTGTTTTTT. Its protein product is CSARADREKLFF.

This clonotype was picked up a small number of times. The chain uses TRBV7-2 and TRBJ2-5, with unresolved D. V lost 5 bases, J lost 3 bases, and 10 bases lay in between. The CDR3 runs 13 residues. Germline V gives CDR1 SGHTA, CDR2 FQGNSA. In nucleotides, the CDR3 is TGTGCCAGCAGCACGGACCAGGAAGAGACCCAGTACTTC. It yields the protein CASSTDQEETQYF.

The chain carries TRBV20-1 and TRBJ2-5; tentatively, D is TRBD1 (5 bases). Trimming cost V 7 bases and J 3 bases, with 9 bases left between them. Germline lookup yields CDR1 DFQATT and CDR2 SNEGSKA (reference sequence). This CDR3 contains 11 residues. The CDR3, as DNA: TGCAGTGGGAGCAGGGAAGAGACCCAGTACTTC. As protein: CSGSREETQYF.

This chain connects TRBV4-2 to TRBJ2-3; D might be TRBD1 or TRBD2, each matching 6 bases. Germline CDR1 is LGHNA and CDR2 is YNFKEQ. CDR3 size: 16 residues. Deletions cut 5 bases from V and 0 bases from J, with 15 bases between. The CDR3 bases are TGTGCCAGCAGCTCTCGGGGGCCGAGTAGCACAGATACGCAGTATTTT. This translates into CASSSRGPSSTDTQYF.

The chain joins TRBV15 to TRBJ2-5; D is uncertain. The V and J ends lost 6 bases and 2 bases respectively, with 13 bases between them. This CDR3 has 14 amino acids. The germline V gene has CDR1 LNHNV and CDR2 YYDKDF (reference sequence). CDR3 residues: CATSPRRGQETQYF. CDR3 in DNA: TGTGCCACCAGTCCCAGGCGCGGTCAAGAGACCCAGTACTTC.

This clonotype has a count of ten or more. The chain has TRBV6-1 and TRBJ1-5; a possible D gene is TRBD1 (5 bases). Deletions cut 4 bases from V and 5 bases from J, with 9 bases between. This CDR3 comprises 13 residues. Germline lookup yields CDR1 MNHNS and CDR2 SASEGT. CDR3 amino acids: CASSGTMDQPQHF. CDR3 in DNA: TGTGCCAGCAGTGGGACAATGGATCAGCCCCAGCATTTT.

This chain links TRBV19 with TRBJ2-7, with 8 bases identical to TRBD1. The germline CDR1 and CDR2 sequences are LNHDA and SQIVND (reference sequence). The CDR3 spans 15 residues. The V segment lost 5 bases and the J segment 0 bases; nucleotides outside the gene matches: 6. CDR3 nucleotide sequence: TGTGCCAGTAGTCCTCAGGGGACAGGCTCCTACGAGCAGTACTTC. This translates into CASSPQGTGSYEQYF. The full variable domain, in which reference TRBV19 and TRBJ2-7 provide the parts outside the CDR3, is DGGITQSPKYLFRKEGQNVTLSCEQNLNHDAMYWYRQDPGQGLRLIYYSQIVNDFQKGDIAEGYSVSREKKESFPLTVTSAQKNPTAFYLCASSPQGTGSYEQYFGPGTRLTVT.

In its sample, this clonotype was seen many times. This rearrangement joins TRBV7-2 to TRBJ1-6, with 7 bases that match TRBD1. The ends lost 5 bases at V and 3 bases at J; junction bases unmatched: 10. CDR3 size: 17 residues. Germline CDR1 SGHTA, CDR2 FQGNSA. The CDR3 spells CASSPRGTVDYNSPLHF. CDR3 coding DNA: TGTGCCAGCAGCCCTCGAGGGACAGTCGACTATAATTCACCCCTCCACTTT.

The CDR3 sequence is CASSLPGQGDHEQFF. The CDR3 DNA follows: TGTGCCAGCAGCCTCCCGGGACAGGGGGACCATGAGCAGTTCTTC. The V gene is TRBV7-9, the J gene TRBJ2-1, with 11 bases that match TRBD1. V lost 5 bases, J lost 8 bases, and 8 bases stayed unmatched. Germline assignment: CDR1 SEHNR and CDR2 FQNEAQ (reference sequence). The CDR3 is made up of 15 amino acids.

This rearrangement joins TRBV4-3 to TRBJ2-7; 9 nucleotides line up with TRBD2. The trim removed 2 bases at V and 4 bases at J, leaving 6 bases unmatched. Germline CDR1 reads LGHNA; CDR2 reads YSLEER. This CDR3 comprises 15 residues. Here the CDR3 reads CASSQISGGTYEQYF. For the CDR3, the DNA is TGCGCCAGCAGCCAAATTAGCGGGGGAACTTACGAGCAGTACTTC.

This clonotype was seen a single time. The chain links TRBV6-5 to TRBJ1-3, with 12 bases fitting TRBD1. Germline trimming cut 0 bases from V and 3 bases from J; bases unmatched to any gene: 6. Germline V CDR1 and CDR2: MNHEY, SVGAGI. This CDR3 is 18 amino acids long. DNA for the CDR3: TGTGCCAGCAGTTACTCCGGGACAGGGGGCTTCGTTGGAAACACCATATATTTT. Translated: CASSYSGTGGFVGNTIYF.

A few counts support this clonotype. The rearrangement joins TRBV7-8 to TRBJ2-3; D gene unclear. V dropped 6 bases and J dropped 1 base, with 20 bases sitting between them. CDR3 size: 17 residues. Germline loops: CDR1 SGHVS, CDR2 FQNEAQ. The chain's CDR3 is CASRPRLASKGTDTQYF. The CDR3 nucleotides read TGTGCCAGCAGACCCCGTTTAGCTTCAAAAGGCACAGATACGCAGTATTTT.

V gene TRBV20-1 combines with J gene TRBJ2-7; 10 bases are a match to TRBD1. CDR1 DFQATT and CDR2 SNEGSKA come from the germline V gene (reference sequence). CDR3 size: 15 residues. With 6 bases clipped from V and 5 bases from J, the junction kept 13 bases outside the gene matches. CDR3 in amino acids: CSAITRQGAKDEQYF. CDR3 sequence (DNA): TGCAGTGCCATAACTAGACAGGGGGCAAAGGACGAGCAGTACTTC.

V usage is TRBV7-2 and J usage is TRBJ1-6; 9 nucleotides align to TRBD1. Unmatched junction bases numbered 4, after V lost 5 bases and J lost 8 bases. The CDR3 has 14 residues. Germline V CDR1 and CDR2: SGHTA, FQGNSA. In nucleotides, the CDR3 is TGTGCCAGCAGCCAACAGGGGGCTTATTCACCCCTCCACTTT. Protein product: CASSQQGAYSPLHF.

The sample holds a few counts of this clonotype. In DNA, the CDR3 is TGTGCCATCAACCAACGGGACAGGGGGACCTACGAGCAGTACTTC. It specifies CAINQRDRGTYEQYF. The chain employs TRBV10-3 and TRBJ2-7; 11 nucleotides line up with TRBD1. V lost 7 bases, J lost 2 bases, and 7 bases stayed unmatched. Germline CDR1 reads ENHRY; CDR2 reads SYGVKD. The CDR3 has 15 residues.

This clonotype was seen only a few times. This rearrangement joins TRBV27 to TRBJ1-5; D uncertain. Germline CDR1 and CDR2: MNHEY and SMNVEV (reference sequence). CDR3 length equals 14 residues. Trimming removed 3 bases from V and 5 bases from J, with 11 bases in between. Written as DNA, the CDR3 is TGTGCCAGCAGTTTCAACCGGGCCGATCAGCCCCAGCATTTT. This sequence encodes CASSFNRADQPQHF.

The chain links TRBV19 to TRBJ2-3; D call uncertain. Germline lookup yields CDR1 LNHDA and CDR2 SQIVND (reference sequence). The CDR3 spans 14 residues. V was cut by 1 base and J by 6 bases, with 11 bases left in between. The CDR3 nucleotides are TGTGCCAGTAGTATAGGCAGCGTTGGCGATACGCAGTATTTT. As protein: CASSIGSVGDTQYF. The variable domain in full, with the rest retrieved from reference TRBV19 and TRBJ2-3, is DGGITQSPKYLFRKEGQNVTLSCEQNLNHDAMYWYRQDPGQGLRLIYYSQIVNDFQKGDIAEGYSVSREKKESFPLTVTSAQKNPTAFYLCASSIGSVGDTQYFGPGTRLTVL.

The rearrangement links TRBV7-2 to TRBJ2-2, with 8 positions matching TRBD2. V lost 5 bases, J lost 4 bases, and 9 bases stayed unmatched. Germline-derived CDR1 and CDR2 are SGHTA and FQGNSA. The CDR3 loop spans 16 amino acids. The CDR3 protein is CASSKAGGHFTGELFF. Written as DNA, the CDR3 is TGTGCCAGCAGCAAGGCGGGGGGACACTTCACCGGGGAGCTGTTTTTT.

The V gene is TRBV19, the J gene TRBJ1-6; D gene unclear. Trimming took off 10 bases at V and 7 bases at J, with 14 bases between the two ends. The CDR3 runs 13 residues. Germline V gives CDR1 LNHDA, CDR2 SQIVND (reference sequence). The CDR3 reads CATKGVVNSPLHF. For the CDR3, the DNA is TGTGCCACCAAGGGCGTGGTAAATTCACCCCTCCACTTT.

This clonotype was observed a handful of times. The rearrangement links TRBV11-3 to TRBJ2-3; D uncertain. The CDR3 totals 15 residues. The ends were cut back, 5 bases at V and 0 bases at J, with 12 bases in the middle. CDR1 and CDR2 from the germline V gene are SGHNT and YENEEA. The CDR3 protein is CASSPTESSTDTQYF. The CDR3 DNA is TGTGCCAGCAGCCCCACCGAATCTAGCACAGATACGCAGTATTTT.

The chain recombines TRBV29-1 with TRBJ2-1, with 8 positions matching TRBD1. The ends lost 7 bases at V and 4 bases at J; junction bases unmatched: 12. This CDR3 is built from 15 residues. Germline values: CDR1 SQVTM, CDR2 ANQGSEA. The CDR3 sequence: CSGRGGQGVYNEQFF. CDR3 in DNA: TGCAGCGGCCGCGGTGGACAGGGTGTATACAATGAGCAGTTCTTC.